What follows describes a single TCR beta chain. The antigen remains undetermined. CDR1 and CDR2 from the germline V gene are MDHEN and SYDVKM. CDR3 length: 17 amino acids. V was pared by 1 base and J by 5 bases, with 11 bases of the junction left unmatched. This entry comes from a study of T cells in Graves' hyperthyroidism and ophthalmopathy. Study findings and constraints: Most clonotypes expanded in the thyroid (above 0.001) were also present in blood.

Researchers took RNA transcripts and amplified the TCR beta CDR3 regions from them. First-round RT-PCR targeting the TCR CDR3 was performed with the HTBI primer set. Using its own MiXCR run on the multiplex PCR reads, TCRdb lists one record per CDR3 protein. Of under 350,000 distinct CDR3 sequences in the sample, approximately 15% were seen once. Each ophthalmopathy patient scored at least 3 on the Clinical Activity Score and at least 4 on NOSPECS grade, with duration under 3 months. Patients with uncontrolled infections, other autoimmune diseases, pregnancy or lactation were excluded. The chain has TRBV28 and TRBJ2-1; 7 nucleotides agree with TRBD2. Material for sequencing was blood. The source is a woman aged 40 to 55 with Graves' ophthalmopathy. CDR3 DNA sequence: TGTGCCAGCAGTTTATTCCCTCCTCGCGGGAGACACAATGAGCAGTTCTTC. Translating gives CASSLFPPRGRHNEQFF.